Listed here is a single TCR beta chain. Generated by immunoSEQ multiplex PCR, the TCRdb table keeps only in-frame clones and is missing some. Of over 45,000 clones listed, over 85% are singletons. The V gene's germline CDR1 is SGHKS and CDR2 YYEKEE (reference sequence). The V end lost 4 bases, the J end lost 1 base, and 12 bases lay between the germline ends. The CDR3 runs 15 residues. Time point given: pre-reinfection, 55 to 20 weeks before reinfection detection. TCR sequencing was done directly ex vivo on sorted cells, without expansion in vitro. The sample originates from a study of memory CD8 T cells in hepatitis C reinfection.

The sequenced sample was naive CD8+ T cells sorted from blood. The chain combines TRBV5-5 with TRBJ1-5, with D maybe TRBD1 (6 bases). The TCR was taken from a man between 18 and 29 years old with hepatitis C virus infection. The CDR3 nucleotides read TGTGCCAGCAGCCCCAGGGGTAGGAGCAATCAGCCCCAGCATTTT. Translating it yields CASSPRGRSNQPQHF.